These T cell receptor beta chains were read from a single sample in a study of human T cells and chemical hapten exposure. Using its own MiXCR run on the RACE reads, TCRdb lists one record per CDR3 protein. The sample contains tens of thousands of distinct CDR3 sequences, about 8.9% of which appear only once. The sample was whole blood, taken in connection with sensitization to the hapten diphenylcyclopropenone (DPC). The receptors come from a woman in her 40s with alopecia areata. Some clones in this sample may be carry-over from other donors' samples. Both conserved end residues are part of each CDR3. The D gene is left open where the match is weak. Clone size, where shown, is once, few, many, or a class for clones that have expanded.

>TRBV7-2|NA|few|TRBJ2-1
TGTGCCAGCAGCCTTAGCGGTAACTCCTACAATGAGCAGTTCTTC
CASSLSGNSYNEQFF
>TRBV4-2|TRBD1|NA|TRBJ2-1
TGTGCCAGCAGCCAACCGGGGACAGAGCCCTACAATGAGCAGTTCTTC
CASSQPGTEPYNEQFF
>TRBV24-1|NA|many|TRBJ2-1
TGTGCCACCAGTGGCGGAGGTGAGCAGTTCTTC
CATSGGGEQFF
>TRBV7-9|NA|NA|TRBJ2-3
TGTGCCAGCAGCCCAGGACTGGGGGCGGATACGCAGTATTTT
CASSPGLGADTQYF
>TRBV28|NA|few|TRBJ1-3
TGTGCCAGCAGTTTAGGACTACATAACACCATATATTTT
CASSLGLHNTIYF
>TRBV28|TRBD2|many|TRBJ2-1
TGTGCCAGCACCACGGGGGGCAATGAGCAGTTCTTC
CASTTGGNEQFF
>TRBV7-9|NA|many|TRBJ2-7
TGTGCCAGCAGCCACGAGGCGGGGGCGATCTACGAGCAGTACTTC
CASSHEAGAIYEQYF
>TRBV6-5|NA|few|TRBJ1-1
TGTGCCAGCAGATTTCCGGGACCCGGGACTGAAGCTTTCTTT
CASRFPGPGTEAFF
>TRBV5-4|NA|NA|TRBJ1-1
TGTGCCAGCAGCCCCGGGGGGGGGAGTTGGGTGAACACTGAAGCTTTCTTT
CASSPGGGSWVNTEAFF
>TRBV27|NA|many|TRBJ1-5
TGTGCCAGCAGTTTGCGATGGGACAGCAATCAGCCCCAGCATTTT
CASSLRWDSNQPQHF
>TRBV28|NA|few|TRBJ2-7
TGTGCCACCGGTCCGGGCCCCTCCTACGAGCAGTACTTC
CATGPGPSYEQYF
>TRBV6-6|NA|many|TRBJ2-5
TGTGCCAGCAGTTACTGGACGGACCAAGAGACCCAGTACTTC
CASSYWTDQETQYF
>TRBV19|NA|few|TRBJ2-7
TGTGCCAGTAGTATAATGGCTTCCTACGAGCAGTACTTC
CASSIMASYEQYF
>TRBV25-1|NA|few|TRBJ2-5
TGTGCCAGCAGTGAATTCGGAGGGGGTGAGACCCAGTACTTC
CASSEFGGGETQYF
>TRBV12-3/TRBV12-4|NA|many|TRBJ1-5
TGTGCCAGCGGACCAGGGTCGGGCCAGCCCCAGCATTTT
CASGPGSGQPQHF
>TRBV6-2/TRBV6-3|NA|NA|TRBJ1-1
TGTGCCAGCAAACGGGACGGTGAAGCTTTCTTT
CASKRDGEAFF
>TRBV6-1|NA|many|TRBJ2-4
TGTGCCAGCAGTGAAGACGGGGGCCCCCTGAACATTCAGTACTTC
CASSEDGGPLNIQYF
>TRBV11-2|TRBD1|NA|TRBJ2-7
TGTGCCAGCAGCTCCGGGACAGGGATCCACGAGCAGTACTTC
CASSSGTGIHEQYF
>TRBV28|NA|many|TRBJ1-6
TGTGCCAGCAGTCAACCCCACGGACCCCTCCACTTT
CASSQPHGPLHF
>TRBV19|NA|few|TRBJ2-4
TGTGCCAGTAGTATACAAGGGGTCGTCCAAAACATTCAGTACTTC
CASSIQGVVQNIQYF
>TRBV5-1|TRBD1|few|TRBJ1-1
TGCGCCAGCGGGGACAGTAAAACAGGAGACACTGAAGCTTTCTTT
CASGDSKTGDTEAFF